A single sample is the source of the 12 T cell receptor beta chains below, sequenced in a study of T cells after yellow fever vaccination. One entry per CDR3 protein, called by TCRdb with MiXCR from the 5' RACE reads. Of roughly 140,000 distinct CDR3 sequences listed, less than 9.5% are singletons. Sequenced here: CD4+ T cells sorted from PBMCs, sampled 5 days after the yellow fever booster vaccination. The receptors were gathered from a man aged 25-40 years who received the YFV17D yellow fever vaccine.

The sample holds many counts of this clonotype. The J gene is TRBJ2-5, the V gene TRBV7-9, with D perhaps matching TRBD1 (5 bases). Trimming removed 0 bases from V and 2 bases from J, with 10 bases in between. The CDR3 spans 15 residues. Germline V gene sequence: CDR1 SEHNR, CDR2 FQNEAQ (reference sequence). CDR3 sequence reads: CASSLALTEQETQYF. CDR3 sequence (DNA): TGTGCCAGCAGCTTAGCGTTGACAGAACAAGAGACCCAGTACTTC.

This clonotype was detected ten times or more. This chain links TRBV5-1 with TRBJ2-1, with D tentatively TRBD2 (6 bases). CDR1 SGHRS and CDR2 YFSETQ come from the germline V gene. The CDR3 spans 14 residues. Trimming stripped 2 bases from V and 7 bases from J, with 13 bases between. CDR3: CASSFSPGENEQFF. Here the CDR3 DNA reads TGCGCCAGCAGCTTTTCGCCGGGAGAGAATGAGCAGTTCTTC.

In this sample, this clonotype turned up many times. The chain is built from TRBV27 and TRBJ2-6; 7 bases are a match to TRBD1. After removal of 2 bases from V and 0 bases from J, the junction contained 13 bases not matched to a gene. Germline-derived CDR1 and CDR2 are MNHEY and SMNVEV (reference sequence). The CDR3 is 20 residues long. CDR3 sequence: CASSLVMLGQAPSGANVLTF. The CDR3 DNA sequence: TGTGCCAGCAGTTTAGTAATGCTCGGACAGGCGCCCTCTGGGGCCAACGTCCTGACTTTC.

This clonotype was recorded many times. The CDR3 DNA reads TGTGCCAGCAGTTACCCGGGACTAGCAGGCTACGAGCAGTACTTC. Amino acid sequence: CASSYPGLAGYEQYF. This sequence joins TRBV6-2 or TRBV6-3 and TRBJ2-7, with TRBD2 matching 9 bases. J lost 3 bases, V lost 2 bases, and 5 bases had no gene match. The CDR3 is made up of 15 amino acids. Germline assignment: CDR1 MNHEY and CDR2 SVGEGT.

There are many counts of this clonotype. The chain recombines TRBV5-1 with TRBJ2-5, with 9 positions matching TRBD2. V shed 1 base and J 5 bases; nucleotides not matched to a gene: 12. The V gene's germline CDR1 is SGHRS and CDR2 YFSETQ. The CDR3 loop spans 17 amino acids. CDR3 DNA sequence: TGCGCCAGCAGCTTGTCCGGTAGCGGGAGAGGGACGGAGACCCAGTACTTC. This sequence encodes CASSLSGSGRGTETQYF. The complete variable domain, with remaining parts taken from reference TRBV5-1 and TRBJ2-5, reads KAGVTQTPRYLIKTRGQQVTLSCSPISGHRSVSWYQQTPGQGLQFLFEYFSETQRNKGNFPGRFSGRQFSNSRSEMNVSTLELGDSALYLCASSLSGSGRGTETQYFGPGTRLLVL.

The sample holds many counts of this clonotype. The gene calls are TRBV24-1 and TRBJ2-2; D unclear. Germline V lookup: CDR1 KGHDR, CDR2 SFDVKD. The CDR3 loop spans 17 amino acids. V was pared by 7 bases and J by 1 base, with 18 bases between. DNA of the CDR3: TGTGCCACCAGCCCACTTACAAAACGCGGGAACACCGGGGAGCTGTTTTTT. Protein product: CATSPLTKRGNTGELFF.

The table lists this clonotype with many counts. The chain carries TRBV7-2 and TRBJ2-5, with TRBD2 matching over 7 bases. Trimming took 5 bases from V and 5 from J; bases not matched to a gene: 11. The V gene's germline CDR1 is SGHTA and CDR2 FQGNSA. This CDR3 has 15 residues. The CDR3 bases are TGTGCCAGCAGCGGGAGGGCGGGGGTGGAGGAGACCCAGTACTTC. Protein: CASSGRAGVEETQYF. Based on the CDR3 plus reference TRBV7-2 and TRBJ2-5, the full variable domain is GAGVSQSPSNKVTEKGKDVELRCDPISGHTALYWYRQSLGQGLEFLIYFQGNSAPDKSGLPSDRFSAERTGGSVSTLTIQRTQQEDSAVYLCASSGRAGVEETQYFGPGTRLLVL.

This clonotype was counted only a few times. This sequence joins TRBV4-3 and TRBJ2-5; 7 nucleotides match TRBD2. V shed 4 bases, J shed 3 bases, and the junction held 5 bases outside the gene matches. Germline V gives CDR1 LGHNA, CDR2 YSLEER. This CDR3 is 14 amino acids long. The CDR3 loop is CASSPGRVEETQYF. In nucleotides, the CDR3 is TGCGCCAGCAGCCCGGGGAGGGTGGAAGAGACCCAGTACTTC.

This clonotype was detected many times. The chain joins TRBV24-1 to TRBJ2-2; TRBD2 aligns across 8 bases. Germline assignment: CDR1 KGHDR and CDR2 SFDVKD. The CDR3 length is 16 residues. J lost 2 bases, V lost 0 bases, and 1 base had no gene match. The chain's CDR3 is CATSDLTSGNTGELFF. In DNA, the CDR3 is TGTGCCACCAGTGATTTGACTAGCGGAAACACCGGGGAGCTGTTTTTT.

The sample holds many counts of this clonotype. This chain uses TRBV19 with TRBJ2-1; D perhaps matches TRBD2 (5 bases). The germline V gene encodes CDR1 LNHDA and CDR2 SQIVND (reference sequence). The CDR3 has 15 amino acids. V dropped 5 bases and J dropped 4 bases, with 15 bases sitting between them. The CDR3 coding sequence is TGTGCCAGTAGTCCCATGAGGGCCTCGTACAATGAGCAGTTCTTC. This encodes CASSPMRASYNEQFF. Complete variable domain (other parts from reference TRBV19 and TRBJ2-1): DGGITQSPKYLFRKEGQNVTLSCEQNLNHDAMYWYRQDPGQGLRLIYYSQIVNDFQKGDIAEGYSVSREKKESFPLTVTSAQKNPTAFYLCASSPMRASYNEQFFGPGTRLTVL.

This clonotype was observed many times. This chain connects TRBV25-1 to TRBJ2-7; a possible D gene is TRBD2 (5 bases). V lost 4 bases, J lost 3 bases, and 13 bases lay in between. The CDR3 sequence is 14 residues long. Germline CDR1 MGHDK, CDR2 SYGVNS. The CDR3 region is CASSVGLGSYEQYF. For the CDR3, the DNA is TGTGCCAGCAGTGTTGGACTGGGGAGCTACGAGCAGTACTTC.

There are many counts of this clonotype. This rearrangement joins TRBV7-8 to TRBJ2-7; perhaps TRBD2 as D (6 bases). The CDR3 covers 15 residues. The V and J ends lost 4 bases and 1 base respectively, with 14 bases between them. The germline gives CDR1 SGHVS, CDR2 FQNEAQ. This CDR3 is CASSSSGGASYEQYF. The CDR3 coding sequence is TGTGCCAGCAGCTCCTCCGGCGGGGCTTCCTACGAGCAGTACTTC.